This TCR beta chain was sequenced for a study of shared clonotypes between healthy human individuals. Here immunoSEQ multiplex PCR was the method, and the copy in TCRdb shows in-frame clones only, minus some. This table has 400,000 to 500,000 clones, 70% to 85% appearing once. CDR1 and CDR2 (germline): MDHEN, SYDVKM. This CDR3 is built from 16 residues. With 5 bases removed from V and 0 bases from J, the gap between germline ends came to 14 bases. The receptor comes from a woman aged 40-49 years in good health. Some clones in this sample may be carry-over from other donors' samples. The genes are TRBV28 and TRBJ2-1; D not certain. Sequenced: PBMCs. CDR3 in DNA: TGTGCCAGCAGTAGTTCTTCGAGGAGCTCCTACAATGAGCAGTTCTTC. Protein product: CASSSSSRSSYNEQFF.